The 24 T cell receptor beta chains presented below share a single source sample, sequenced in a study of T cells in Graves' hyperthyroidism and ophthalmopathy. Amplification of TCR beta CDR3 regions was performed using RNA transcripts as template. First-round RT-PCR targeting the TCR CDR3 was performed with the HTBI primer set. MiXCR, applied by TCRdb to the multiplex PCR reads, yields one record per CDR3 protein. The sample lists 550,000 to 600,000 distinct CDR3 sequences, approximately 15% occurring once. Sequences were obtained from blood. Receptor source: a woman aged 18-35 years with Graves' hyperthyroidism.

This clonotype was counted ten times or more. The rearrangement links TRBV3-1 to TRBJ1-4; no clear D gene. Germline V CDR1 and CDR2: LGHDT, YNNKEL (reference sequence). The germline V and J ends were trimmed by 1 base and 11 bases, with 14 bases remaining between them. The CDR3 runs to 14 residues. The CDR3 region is CASSQVSPAGKLFF. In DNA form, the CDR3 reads TGTGCCAGCAGCCAAGTCTCCCCAGCGGGGAAACTGTTTTTT.

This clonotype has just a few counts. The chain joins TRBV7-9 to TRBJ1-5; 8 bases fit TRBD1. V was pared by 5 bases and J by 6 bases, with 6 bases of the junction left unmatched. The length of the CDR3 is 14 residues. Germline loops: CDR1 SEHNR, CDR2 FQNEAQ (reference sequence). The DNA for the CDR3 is TGTGCCAGCAGCCCCCGGACAGGGAGTCAGCCCCAGCATTTT. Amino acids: CASSPRTGSQPQHF. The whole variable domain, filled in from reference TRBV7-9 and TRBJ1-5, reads DTGVSQNPRHKITKRGQNVTFRCDPISEHNRLYWYRQTLGQGPEFLTYFQNEAQLEKSRLLSDRFSAERPKGSFSTLEIQRTEQGDSAMYLCASSPRTGSQPQHFGDGTRLSIL.

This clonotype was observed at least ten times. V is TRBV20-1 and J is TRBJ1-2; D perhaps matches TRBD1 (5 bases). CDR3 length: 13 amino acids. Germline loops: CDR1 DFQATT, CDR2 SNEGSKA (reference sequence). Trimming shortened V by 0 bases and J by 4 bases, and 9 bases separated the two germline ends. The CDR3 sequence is CSARDQGGYGYTF. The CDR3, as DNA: TGCAGTGCTAGAGATCAGGGAGGCTATGGCTACACCTTC.

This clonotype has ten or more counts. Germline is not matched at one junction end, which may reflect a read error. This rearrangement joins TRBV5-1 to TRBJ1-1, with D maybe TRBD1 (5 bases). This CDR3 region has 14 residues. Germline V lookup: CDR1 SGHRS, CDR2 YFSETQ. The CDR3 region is CASSLVQGNTEAFF. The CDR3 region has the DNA TGTGCCAGCAGTTTAGTTCAGGGTAACACTGAAGCTTTCTTT. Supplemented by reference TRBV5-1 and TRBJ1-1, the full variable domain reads KAGVTQTPRYLIKTRGQQVTLSCSPISGHRSVSWYQQTPGQGLQFLFEYFSETQRNKGNFPGRFSGRQFSNSRSEMNVSTLELGDSALYLCASSLVQGNTEAFFGQGTRLTVV.

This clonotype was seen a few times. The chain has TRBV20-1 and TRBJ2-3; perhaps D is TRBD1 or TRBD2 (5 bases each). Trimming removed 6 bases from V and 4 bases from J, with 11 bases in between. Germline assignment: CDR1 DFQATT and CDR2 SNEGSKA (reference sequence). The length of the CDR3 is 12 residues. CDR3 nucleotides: TGCAGTGCCCAACTGGGGGCAGATACGCAGTATTTT. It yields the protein CSAQLGADTQYF.

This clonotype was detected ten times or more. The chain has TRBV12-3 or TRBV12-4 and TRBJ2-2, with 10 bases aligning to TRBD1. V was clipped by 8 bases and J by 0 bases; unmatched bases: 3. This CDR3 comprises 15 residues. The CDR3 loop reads CASGGQGANTGELFF. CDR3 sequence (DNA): TGTGCCAGCGGAGGACAGGGGGCGAACACCGGGGAGCTGTTTTTT.

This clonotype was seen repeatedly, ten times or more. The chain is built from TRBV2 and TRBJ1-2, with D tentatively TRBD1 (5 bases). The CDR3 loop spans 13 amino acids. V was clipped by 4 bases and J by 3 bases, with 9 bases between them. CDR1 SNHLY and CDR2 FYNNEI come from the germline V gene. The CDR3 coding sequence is TGTGCCAGCAGTGTGGGGCAGTACTATGGCTACACCTTC. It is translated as CASSVGQYYGYTF.

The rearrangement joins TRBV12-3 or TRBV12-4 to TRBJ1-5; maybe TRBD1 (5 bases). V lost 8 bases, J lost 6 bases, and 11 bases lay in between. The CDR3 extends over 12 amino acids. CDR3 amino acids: CASGGGGQPQHF. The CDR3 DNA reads TGTGCCAGCGGGGGGGGGGGTCAGCCCCAGCATTTT.

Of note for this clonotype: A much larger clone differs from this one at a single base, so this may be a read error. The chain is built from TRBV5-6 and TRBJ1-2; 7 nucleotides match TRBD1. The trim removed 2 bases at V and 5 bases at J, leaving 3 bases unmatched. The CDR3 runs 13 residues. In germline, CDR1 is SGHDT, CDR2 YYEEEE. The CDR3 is CASSLGTEYGYTF. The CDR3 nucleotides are TGTGCCAGCAGCTTAGGGACAGAGTATGGCTACACCTTC.

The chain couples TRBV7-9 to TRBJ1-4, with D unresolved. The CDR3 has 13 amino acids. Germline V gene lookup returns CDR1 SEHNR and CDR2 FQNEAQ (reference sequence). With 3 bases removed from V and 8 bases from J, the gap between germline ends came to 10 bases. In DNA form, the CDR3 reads TGTGCCAGCAGCTTCAAGGGTGGAGAAAAACTGTTTTTT. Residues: CASSFKGGEKLFF.

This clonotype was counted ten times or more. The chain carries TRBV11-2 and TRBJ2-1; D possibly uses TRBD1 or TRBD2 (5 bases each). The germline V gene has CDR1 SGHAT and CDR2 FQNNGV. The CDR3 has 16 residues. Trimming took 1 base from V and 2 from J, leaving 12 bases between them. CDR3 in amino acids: CASSLGGEGPYNEQFF. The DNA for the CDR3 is TGTGCCAGCAGCTTAGGAGGCGAGGGACCCTACAATGAGCAGTTCTTC.

The CDR3 DNA sequence: TGTGCCAGCACCGTCTCTTTACAGGGTGGCTACACCTTC. Translating gives CASTVSLQGGYTF. The chain carries TRBV2 and TRBJ1-2, with a tentative D call TRBD1 (6 bases). This CDR3 has 13 residues. Germline loops: CDR1 SNHLY, CDR2 FYNNEI. Deletions cut 7 bases from V and 7 bases from J, with 16 bases between.

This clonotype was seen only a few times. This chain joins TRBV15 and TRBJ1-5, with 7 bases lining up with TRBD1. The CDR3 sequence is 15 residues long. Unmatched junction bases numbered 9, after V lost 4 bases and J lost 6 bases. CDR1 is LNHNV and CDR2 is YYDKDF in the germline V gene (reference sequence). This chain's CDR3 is CATSTRDSRGQPQHF. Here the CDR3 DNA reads TGTGCCACCAGCACACGGGACAGCCGAGGTCAGCCCCAGCATTTT.

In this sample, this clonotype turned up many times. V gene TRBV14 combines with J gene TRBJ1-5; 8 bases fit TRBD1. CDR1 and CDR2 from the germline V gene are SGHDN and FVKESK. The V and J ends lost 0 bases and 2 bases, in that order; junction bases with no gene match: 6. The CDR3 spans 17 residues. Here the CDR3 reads CASSQDRTGLGNQPQHF. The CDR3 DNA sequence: TGTGCCAGCAGCCAAGACCGGACAGGGTTGGGCAATCAGCCCCAGCATTTT.

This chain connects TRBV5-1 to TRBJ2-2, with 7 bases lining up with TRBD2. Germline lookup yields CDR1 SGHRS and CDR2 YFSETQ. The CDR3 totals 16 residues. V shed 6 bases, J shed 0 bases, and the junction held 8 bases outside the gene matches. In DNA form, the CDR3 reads TGCGCCAGCATGAAAAGCGGGACGGCGAACACCGGGGAGCTGTTTTTT. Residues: CASMKSGTANTGELFF.

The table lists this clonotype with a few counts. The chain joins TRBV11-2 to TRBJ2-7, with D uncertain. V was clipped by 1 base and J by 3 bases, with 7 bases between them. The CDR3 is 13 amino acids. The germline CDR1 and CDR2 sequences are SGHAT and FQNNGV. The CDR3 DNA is TGTGCCAGCAGCTTAGCCACAAACTACGAGCAGTACTTC. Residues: CASSLATNYEQYF.

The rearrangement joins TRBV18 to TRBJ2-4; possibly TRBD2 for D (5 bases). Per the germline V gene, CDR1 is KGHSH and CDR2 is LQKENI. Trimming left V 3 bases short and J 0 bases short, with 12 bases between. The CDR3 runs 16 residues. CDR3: CASSPISSSAKNIQYF. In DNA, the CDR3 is TGTGCCAGCTCACCGATCTCTAGCTCAGCCAAAAACATTCAGTACTTC.

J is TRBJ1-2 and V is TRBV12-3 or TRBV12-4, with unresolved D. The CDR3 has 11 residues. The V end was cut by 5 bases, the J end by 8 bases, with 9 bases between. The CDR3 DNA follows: TGTGCCAGCAGTCTACCGCGCGGCTACACCTTC. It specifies CASSLPRGYTF.

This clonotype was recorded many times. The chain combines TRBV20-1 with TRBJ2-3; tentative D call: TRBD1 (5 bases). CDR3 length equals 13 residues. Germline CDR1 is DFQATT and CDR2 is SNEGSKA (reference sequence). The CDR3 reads CSLARDRTDTQYF. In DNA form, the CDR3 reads TGCAGCCTGGCCAGGGATCGAACAGATACGCAGTATTTT.

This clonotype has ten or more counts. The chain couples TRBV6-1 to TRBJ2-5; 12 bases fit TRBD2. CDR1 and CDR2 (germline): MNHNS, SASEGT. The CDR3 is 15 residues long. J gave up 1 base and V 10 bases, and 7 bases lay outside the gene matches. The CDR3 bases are TGTGCCACCGATTGGACTAGCGGGGTCCAAGAGACCCAGTACTTC. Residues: CATDWTSGVQETQYF.

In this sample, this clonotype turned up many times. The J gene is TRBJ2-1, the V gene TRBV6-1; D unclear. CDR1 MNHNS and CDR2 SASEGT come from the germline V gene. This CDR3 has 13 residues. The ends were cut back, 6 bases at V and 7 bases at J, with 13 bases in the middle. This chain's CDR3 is CASRAAGFNEQFF. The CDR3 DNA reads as TGTGCCAGCAGGGCGGCCGGTTTTAATGAGCAGTTCTTC.

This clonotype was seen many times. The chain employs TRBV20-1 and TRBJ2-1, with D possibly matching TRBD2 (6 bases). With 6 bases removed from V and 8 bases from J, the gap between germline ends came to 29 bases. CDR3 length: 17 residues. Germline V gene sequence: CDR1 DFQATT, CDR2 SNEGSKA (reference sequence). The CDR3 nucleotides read TGCAGTGCCAAACCAAGACTGTTGGTGGAGGGGAGCCATGAGCAGTTCTTC. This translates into CSAKPRLLVEGSHEQFF.

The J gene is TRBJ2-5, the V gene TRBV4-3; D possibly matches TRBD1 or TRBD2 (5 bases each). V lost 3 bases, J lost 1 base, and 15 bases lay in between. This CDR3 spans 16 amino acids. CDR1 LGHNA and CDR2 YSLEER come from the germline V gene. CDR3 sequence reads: CASSQEWDGIQETQYF. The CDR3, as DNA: TGCGCCAGCAGCCAGGAATGGGACGGAATCCAAGAGACCCAGTACTTC.

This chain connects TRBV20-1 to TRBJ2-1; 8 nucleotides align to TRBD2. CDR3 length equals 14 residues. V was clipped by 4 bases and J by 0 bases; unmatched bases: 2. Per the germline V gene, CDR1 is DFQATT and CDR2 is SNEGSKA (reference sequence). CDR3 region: CSAISGSSYNEQFF. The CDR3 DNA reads TGCAGTGCTATCAGCGGGAGCTCCTACAATGAGCAGTTCTTC.